This T cell receptor beta chain stems from a study of Graves' ophthalmopathy and Graves' hyperthyroidism. Study-level points and caveats: Blood was where most expanded thyroid clonotypes above 0.001 frequency also turned up.

Each donor who had ophthalmopathy showed moderate-to-severe activity, a CAS of ≥3, a NOSPECS of ≥4, and a duration under 3 months. PBMCs stemmed from 9 to 10 ml of fresh peripheral blood. TCR beta CDR3 amplification used RNA transcripts. The library came from an HTBI-primed first-round RT-PCR and a second-round multiplex PCR. TCRdb re-called the multiplex PCR reads through MiXCR, storing one row per CDR3 protein. This table holds about half a million distinct CDR3 sequences, approximately 15% found once. With respect to this clonotype: What it binds is unknown.

The germline V gene encodes CDR1 GTSNPN and CDR2 SVGIG (reference sequence). The trim removed 3 bases at V and 0 bases at J, leaving 10 bases unmatched. The CDR3 contains 17 residues. Material for sequencing was blood. The source is a woman in her 30s with Graves' ophthalmopathy. The V and J genes are TRBV30 and TRBJ1-5; TRBD1 matches 8 bases. CDR3 region: CAWSGTGGGYSNQPQHF. The CDR3 nucleotides are TGTGCCTGGAGCGGAACAGGGGGAGGTTATAGCAATCAGCCCCAGCATTTT.